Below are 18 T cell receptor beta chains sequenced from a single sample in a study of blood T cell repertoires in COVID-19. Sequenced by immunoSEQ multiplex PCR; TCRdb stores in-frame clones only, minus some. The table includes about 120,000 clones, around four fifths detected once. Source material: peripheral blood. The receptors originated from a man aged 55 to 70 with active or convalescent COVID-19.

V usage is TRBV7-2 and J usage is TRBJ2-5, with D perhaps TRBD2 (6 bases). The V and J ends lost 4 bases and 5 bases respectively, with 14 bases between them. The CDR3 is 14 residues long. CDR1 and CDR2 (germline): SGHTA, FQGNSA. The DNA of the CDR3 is TGTGCCAGCAGCTCAAGGCGGGGCCGGGAGACCCAGTACTTC. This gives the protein CASSSRRGRETQYF.

The CDR3 sequence is CASSYEGRGYTF. The CDR3 DNA follows: TGTGCCAGCAGTTACGAGGGTCGGGGCTACACCTTC. The chain is built from TRBV6-5 and TRBJ1-2; D call uncertain. Per germline, CDR1 MNHEY and CDR2 SVGAGI. The ends were cut back, 2 bases at V and 8 bases at J, with 9 bases in the middle. This CDR3 comprises 12 residues.

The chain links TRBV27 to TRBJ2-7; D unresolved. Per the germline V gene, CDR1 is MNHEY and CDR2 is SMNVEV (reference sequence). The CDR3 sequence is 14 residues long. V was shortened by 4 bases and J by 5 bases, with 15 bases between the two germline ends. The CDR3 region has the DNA TGTGCCAGCAGTTCCTCAGAGGCGTTGGACGAGCAGTACTTC. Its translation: CASSSSEALDEQYF.

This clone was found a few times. The CDR3 is CAISEEGANNSPLHF. The CDR3 nucleotides read TGTGCCATCAGTGAGGAGGGGGCGAATAATTCACCCCTCCACTTT. V gene TRBV10-3 combines with J gene TRBJ1-6, with 7 nucleotides matching TRBD1. In germline, CDR1 is ENHRY, CDR2 SYGVKD. This CDR3 is 15 amino acids long. Trimming removed 2 bases from V and 5 bases from J; junction bases left unmatched: 3.

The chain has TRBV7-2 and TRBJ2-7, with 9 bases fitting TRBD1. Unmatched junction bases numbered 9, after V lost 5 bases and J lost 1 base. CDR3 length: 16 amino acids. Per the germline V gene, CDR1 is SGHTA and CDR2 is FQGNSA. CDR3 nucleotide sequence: TGTGCCAGCAGCGCCAGGGAGGGGACAGGGTCCTACGAGCAGTACTTC. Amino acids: CASSAREGTGSYEQYF. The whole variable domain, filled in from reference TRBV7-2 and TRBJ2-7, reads GAGVSQSPSNKVTEKGKDVELRCDPISGHTALYWYRQSLGQGLEFLIYFQGNSAPDKSGLPSDRFSAERTGGSVSTLTIQRTQQEDSAVYLCASSAREGTGSYEQYFGPGTRLTVT.

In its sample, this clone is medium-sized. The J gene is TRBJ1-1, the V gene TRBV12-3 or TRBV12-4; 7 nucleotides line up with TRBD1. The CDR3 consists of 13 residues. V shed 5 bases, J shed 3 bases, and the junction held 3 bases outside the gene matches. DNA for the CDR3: TGTGCCAGCAGTGCCGACAGGGACACTGAAGCTTTCTTT. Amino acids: CASSADRDTEAFF.

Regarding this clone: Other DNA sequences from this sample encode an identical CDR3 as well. The CDR3: CSVRTGEQYF. The CDR3 DNA follows: TGCAGCGTCCGCACGGGCGAGCAGTACTTC. This chain links TRBV29-1 with TRBJ2-7; D remains ambiguous. The ends were cut back, 6 bases at V and 6 bases at J, with 9 bases in the middle. The germline gives CDR1 SQVTM, CDR2 ANQGSEA. The CDR3 covers 10 residues.

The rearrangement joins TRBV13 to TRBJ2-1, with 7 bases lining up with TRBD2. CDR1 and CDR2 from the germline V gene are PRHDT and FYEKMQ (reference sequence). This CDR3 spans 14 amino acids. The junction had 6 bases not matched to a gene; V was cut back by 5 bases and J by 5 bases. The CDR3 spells CASSPGTINNEQFF. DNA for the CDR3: TGTGCCAGCAGCCCCGGGACTATTAACAATGAGCAGTTCTTC.

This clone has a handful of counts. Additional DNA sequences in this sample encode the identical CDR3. The CDR3 DNA is TGTGCCAGCAGCCACCCCAGGGCCTCCCAAACGGGTTATGGCTACACCTTC. It translates to CASSHPRASQTGYGYTF. The chain employs TRBV4-2 and TRBJ1-2; D perhaps matches TRBD1 (5 bases). Germline CDR1 and CDR2: LGHNA and YNFKEQ. This CDR3 has 17 amino acids. V lost 3 bases, J lost 5 bases, and 22 bases lay in between.

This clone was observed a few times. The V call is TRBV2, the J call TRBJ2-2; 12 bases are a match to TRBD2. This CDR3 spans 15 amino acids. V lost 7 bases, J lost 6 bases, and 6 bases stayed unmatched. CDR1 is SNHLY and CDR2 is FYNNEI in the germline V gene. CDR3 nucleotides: TGTGCCAGCAAGGCGACTAGCGGGAGCGCCGGGGAGCTGTTTTTT. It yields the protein CASKATSGSAGELFF.

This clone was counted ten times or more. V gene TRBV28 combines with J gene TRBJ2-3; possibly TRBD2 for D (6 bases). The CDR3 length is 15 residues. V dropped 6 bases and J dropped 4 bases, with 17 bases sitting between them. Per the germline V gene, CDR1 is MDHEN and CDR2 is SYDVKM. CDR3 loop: CASSHLREWADTQYF. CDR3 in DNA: TGTGCCAGCAGCCACCTACGGGAGTGGGCAGATACGCAGTATTTT.

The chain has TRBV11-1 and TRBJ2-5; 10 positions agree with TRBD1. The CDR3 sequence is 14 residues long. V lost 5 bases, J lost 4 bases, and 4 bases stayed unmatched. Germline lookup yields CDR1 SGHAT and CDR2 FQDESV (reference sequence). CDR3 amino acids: CASSRDRGRETQYF. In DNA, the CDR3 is TGTGCCAGCAGCCGGGACAGGGGTAGAGAGACCCAGTACTTC. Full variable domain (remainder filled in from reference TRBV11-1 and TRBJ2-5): EAEVAQSPRYKITEKSQAVAFWCDPISGHATLYWYRQILGQGPELLVQFQDESVVDDSQLPKDRFSAERLKGVDSTLKIQPAELGDSAMYLCASSRDRGRETQYFGPGTRLLVL.

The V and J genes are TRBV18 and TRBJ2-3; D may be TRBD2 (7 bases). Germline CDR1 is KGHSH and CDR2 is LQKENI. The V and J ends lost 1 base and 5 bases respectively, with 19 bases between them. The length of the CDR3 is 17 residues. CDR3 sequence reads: CASSPRRPRRGGDTQYF. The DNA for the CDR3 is TGTGCCAGCTCACCACGCCGACCAAGAAGGGGGGGAGATACGCAGTATTTT.

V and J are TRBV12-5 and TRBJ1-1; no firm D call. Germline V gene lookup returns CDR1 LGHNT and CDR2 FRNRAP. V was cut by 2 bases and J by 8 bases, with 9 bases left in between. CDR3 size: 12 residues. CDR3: CASGLTGSEAFF. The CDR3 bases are TGTGCTAGTGGTTTGACGGGGTCGGAAGCTTTCTTT.

This CDR3 is CAALGGNTEAFF. CDR3 sequence (DNA): TGTGCCGCCCTCGGGGGGAACACTGAAGCTTTCTTT. The rearrangement uses TRBV28 and TRBJ1-1, with D possibly matching TRBD1 (5 bases). Germline CDR1 and CDR2: MDHEN and SYDVKM. V lost 11 bases to trimming and J lost 1 base, with 11 bases between them. There are 12 residues in the CDR3.

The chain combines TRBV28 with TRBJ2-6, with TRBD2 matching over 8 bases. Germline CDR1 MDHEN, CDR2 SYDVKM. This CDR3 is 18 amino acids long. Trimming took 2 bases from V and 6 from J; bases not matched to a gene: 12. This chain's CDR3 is CASSLQEAGVRSANVLTF. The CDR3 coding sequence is TGTGCCAGCAGTTTACAGGAAGCGGGGGTCCGATCGGCCAACGTCCTGACTTTC. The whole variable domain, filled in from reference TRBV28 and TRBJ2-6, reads DVKVTQSSRYLVKRTGEKVFLECVQDMDHENMFWYRQDPGLGLRLIYFSYDVKMKEKGDIPEGYSVSREKKERFSLILESASTNQTSMYLCASSLQEAGVRSANVLTFGAGSRLTVL.

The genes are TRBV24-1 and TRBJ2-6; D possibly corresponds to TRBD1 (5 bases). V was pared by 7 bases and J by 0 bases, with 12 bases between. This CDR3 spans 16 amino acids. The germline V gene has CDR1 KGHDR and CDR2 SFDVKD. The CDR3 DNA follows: TGTGCCACCAGCTCCGGACAACACTCTGGGGCCAACGTCCTGACTTTC. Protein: CATSSGQHSGANVLTF.

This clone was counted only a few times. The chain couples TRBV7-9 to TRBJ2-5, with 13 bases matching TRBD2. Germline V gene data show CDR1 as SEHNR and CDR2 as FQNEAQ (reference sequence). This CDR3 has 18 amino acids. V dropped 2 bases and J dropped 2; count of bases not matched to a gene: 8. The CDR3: CASSLPRGLAGEQETQYF. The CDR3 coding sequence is TGTGCCAGCAGCTTACCCCGTGGACTAGCGGGAGAACAAGAGACCCAGTACTTC.